These 2 T cell receptor beta chains were sequenced from one sample in a study of blood T cell repertoires in COVID-19. This table comes from immunoSEQ multiplex PCR, and its TCRdb copy is limited to in-frame clones, with some not included. This sample has roughly 260,000 clones, with about nine tenths found just once. Sequences were obtained from peripheral blood. Receptor source: a woman under 40 with COVID-19, enrolled during active disease.

The chain links TRBV2 to TRBJ2-7; D is perhaps TRBD1 (5 bases). The V and J ends lost 1 base and 0 bases respectively, with 7 bases between them. The CDR3 spans 14 residues. Per the germline V gene, CDR1 is SNHLY and CDR2 is FYNNEI. CDR3 in amino acids: CASSEGGSSYEQYF. The CDR3 DNA is TGTGCCAGCAGTGAAGGGGGCTCCTCCTACGAGCAGTACTTC.

The rearrangement uses TRBV7-9 and TRBJ2-3, with D perhaps TRBD2 (5 bases). This CDR3 spans 12 amino acids. Per germline, CDR1 SEHNR and CDR2 FQNEAQ (reference sequence). The germline V and J ends were trimmed by 4 bases and 8 bases, with 10 bases remaining between them. The CDR3: CASSSKRGTQYF. CDR3 sequence (DNA): TGTGCCAGCAGCTCCAAACGGGGTACGCAGTATTTT.